These T cell receptor beta chains were read from a single sample in a study of blood T cell repertoires in COVID-19. The data were produced by immunoSEQ multiplex PCR, yet TCRdb's version contains in-frame clones alone and is incomplete. The sample contains tens of thousands of clones, approximately 80% of which appear only once. Sequencing was done on a sample of peripheral blood. The source is a man aged 70-80 years with COVID-19, enrolled during active disease. CDR3s include the opening cysteine and the closing phenylalanine or tryptophan. The D gene is left open where the match is weak. Size values are once, few and many counts, or a class for expanded clones, and some rows have none.

>few|TRBV10-3|-|TRBJ1-4
TGTGCCATACGGGACTCCGGTAGTGGTGAAAAACTGTTTTTT
CAIRDSGSGEKLFF
>few|TRBV7-9|-|TRBJ1-1
TGTGCCAGCAGCAAAGGGGACACCTACACTGAAGCTTTCTTT
CASSKGDTYTEAFF
>-|TRBV5-6|-|TRBJ2-1
TGTGCCAGCAGCTTAGCAGGGTCTAACAATGAGCAGTTCTTC
CASSLAGSNNEQFF
>few|TRBV9|TRBD1|TRBJ1-1
TGTGCCAGCAGCGACCGTGGGGCAGGGGGCAAGAACACTGAAGCTTTCTTT
CASSDRGAGGKNTEAFF
>-|TRBV3-1/TRBV3-2|TRBD2|TRBJ2-1
TGTGCCAGCAGCCAAGGCTTTACTAGCGGTGCGAGCTCCTACAATGAGCAGTTCTTC
CASSQGFTSGASSYNEQFF
>-|TRBV19|TRBD2|TRBJ2-7
TGTGCCAGCAGGGAGGGCGGGACCTCCTACGAGCAGTACTTC
CASREGGTSYEQYF
>-|TRBV30|TRBD1|TRBJ1-1
TGTGCCTGGAGTGACCGGACAGGGGGCGACACTGAAGCTTTCTTT
CAWSDRTGGDTEAFF
>once|TRBV6-5|-|TRBJ1-2
TGTGCCAGCAGTTACTCTCGTGGCAGGGGTGTGGATGGCTACACCTTC
CASSYSRGRGVDGYTF
>-|TRBV3-1/TRBV3-2|-|TRBJ2-3
TGTGCCAGCAGCCATCCGCTAGCTAGCACAGATACGCAGTATTTT
CASSHPLASTDTQYF
>-|TRBV28|TRBD1|TRBJ1-2
TGTGCCAGCAGGACAGGGGGAGCTAACTATGGCTACACCTTC
CASRTGGANYGYTF
>few|TRBV28|-|TRBJ2-1
TGTGCCAGCAGTTTGGACGGGAGCTCCTACAATGAGCAGTTCTTC
CASSLDGSSYNEQFF
>-|TRBV14|TRBD2|TRBJ2-4
TGTGCCAGCCGCCGGGCGGGAGGATCCCTTCAGTACTTC
CASRRAGGSLQYF
>few|TRBV9|-|TRBJ2-2
TGTGCCAGCAGCGTAGCAGGCCAGTCCACCGGGGAGCTGTTTTTT
CASSVAGQSTGELFF
>-|TRBV9|TRBD1|TRBJ2-2
TGTGCCAGCAGCGTAGGAGGGGGCCCCGGGGAGCTGTTTTTT
CASSVGGGPGELFF
>-|TRBV19|-|TRBJ2-7
TGTGCCACTGCTCATGGGGCAGGGGGGAACGAGCAGTACTTC
CATAHGAGGNEQYF
>-|TRBV29-1|-|TRBJ1-2
TGCAGCGTTGAAATAATGAGACAAAAAAACTATGGCTACACCTTC
CSVEIMRQKNYGYTF
>-|TRBV11-3|-|TRBJ1-6
TGTGCCAGCAGCTTAAACAGGGCTTCACCCCTCCACTTT
CASSLNRASPLHF
>-|TRBV5-4|-|TRBJ1-2
TGTGCCAGCAGCTTGATTGCCAGTGCTAACTATGGCTACACCTTC
CASSLIASANYGYTF
>few|TRBV7-9|-|TRBJ2-2
TGTGCCAGCAGCTTACAGATCACCGGGGAGCTGTTTTTT
CASSLQITGELFF
>once|TRBV5-1|-|TRBJ1-2
TGCGCCAGCAGCTTGGATCGGACATATGGCTACACCTTC
CASSLDRTYGYTF
>-|TRBV6-2/TRBV6-3|TRBD1|TRBJ1-5
TGTGCCAGCAGTTACCCACAGGGGGAAAGGGAGAGCAATCAGCCCCAGCATTTT
CASSYPQGERESNQPQHF
>-|TRBV24-1|TRBD2|TRBJ2-1
TGTGCCACCAGTGAATCGGGACTACGTTGGTTCTTC
CATSESGLRWFF
>few|TRBV3-1/TRBV3-2|-|TRBJ2-5
TGTGCCAGCAGCCAAGATTGGGGAGGTGCCGAGACCCAGTACTTC
CASSQDWGGAETQYF
>-|TRBV23-1|-|TRBJ2-7
TGCGCCAGCAGTCAAGTTAACAGGGAGTTCCCCTACGAGCAGTACTTC
CASSQVNREFPYEQYF
>-|TRBV6-2/TRBV6-3|TRBD1|TRBJ2-7
TGTGCCAGCAGTTACACTATGGGACAGGGCTACGAGCAGTACTTC
CASSYTMGQGYEQYF
>-|TRBV11-1|TRBD2|TRBJ2-7
TGTGCCAGCAGCTTTAGCGGGAACCCGTTAAGCGAGCAGTACTTC
CASSFSGNPLSEQYF
>few|TRBV7-3|TRBD2|TRBJ2-1
TGTGCCAGCAGCCCGGAGAGCGGGAGCTCCTACAATGAGCAGTTCTTC
CASSPESGSSYNEQFF
>few|TRBV28|-|TRBJ2-6
TGTGCCAGCAGTGCCTTGAGAACTGGGGCCAACGTCCTGACTTTC
CASSALRTGANVLTF
>-|TRBV27|-|TRBJ2-1
TGTGCCAGCAGCCGAGCCTCGCCCTACAATGAGCAGTTCTTC
CASSRASPYNEQFF
>-|TRBV15|TRBD1|TRBJ2-7
TGTGCCACCAGCAGAGATCGGGGACAGGGTTACTACTACGAGCAGTACTTC
CATSRDRGQGYYYEQYF
>-|TRBV29-1|-|TRBJ2-1
TGCAGCGTTGAAGATGAGGCGGGGATATACAATGAGCAGTTCTTC
CSVEDEAGIYNEQFF
>-|TRBV6-5|TRBD1|TRBJ2-4
TGTGCCAGCAGTTACCGGACAGGGGGAGGAAGATACTTC
CASSYRTGGGRYF
>-|TRBV11-2|-|TRBJ2-7
TGTGCCAGCAGCTTGGCGGCTTCCTACGAGCAGTACTTC
CASSLAASYEQYF
>-|TRBV4-1|TRBD1|TRBJ2-2
TGCGCCAGCAGCCAAGGGACAGGATCGAACACCGGGGAGCTGTTTTTT
CASSQGTGSNTGELFF
>few|TRBV4-1|-|TRBJ2-2
TGCGCCAGCAGCCAAGATGAACAGTACACCGGGGAGCTGTTTTTT
CASSQDEQYTGELFF
>once|TRBV2|TRBD2|TRBJ2-7
TGTGCCAGCGGGCGACTAGCGGGAGGTGTGGCAAGCTCCTACGAGCAGTACTTC
CASGRLAGGVASSYEQYF
>few|TRBV12-3/TRBV12-4|-|TRBJ1-1
TGTGCCAGCAGTTTTTCGGGGAACACTGAAGCTTTCTTT
CASSFSGNTEAFF
>-|TRBV7-2|-|TRBJ1-3
TGTGCCAGCAGCCGGACCGGGGCTGGAAACACCATATATTTT
CASSRTGAGNTIYF
>-|TRBV7-2|-|TRBJ2-7
TGTGCCAGCAGCTTAGCGTGGGGCGGGACCTCCTACGAGCAGTACTTC
CASSLAWGGTSYEQYF
>-|TRBV24-1|-|TRBJ1-2
TGTGCCACCAGTGATTCCAGGGTCGGCGGCTACACCTTC
CATSDSRVGGYTF
>-|TRBV7-9|-|TRBJ2-2
TGTGCCAGCAATACGATCCCAACAGGCCGAACGAGGACCGGGGAGCTGTTTTTT
CASNTIPTGRTRTGELFF
>-|TRBV5-4|TRBD2|TRBJ2-1
TGTGCCAGCAGCTTGGCCCCGGTAGCGGGAGGGTACTACAATGAGCAGTTCTTC
CASSLAPVAGGYYNEQFF
>few|TRBV20-1|TRBD2|TRBJ2-3
TGCAGTGCTGGTGATTTTGCGGGAGGAGCAGATACGCAGTATTTT
CSAGDFAGGADTQYF
>-|TRBV2|TRBD1|TRBJ1-4
TGTGCCAGACAGGGGGCGACTAATGAAAAACTGTTTTTT
CARQGATNEKLFF
>few|TRBV7-9|TRBD2|TRBJ2-1
TGTGCCGGGGAGGGAGGGACTAGCGGGATGAATGAGCAGTTCTTC
CAGEGGTSGMNEQFF
>-|TRBV30|-|TRBJ2-1
TGTGCCTGGAGTCTGACTAGTCTCAGCTCCTACAATGAGCAGTTCTTC
CAWSLTSLSSYNEQFF
>-|TRBV10-3|-|TRBJ2-1
TGTGCCAGTCGAGACCTAGCACCCCATGAGCAGTTCTTC
CASRDLAPHEQFF
>-|TRBV7-9|-|TRBJ2-6
TGTGCCAGCAGCTTAGAAGGGCGCGGGACTGGGGCCAACGTCCTGACTTTC
CASSLEGRGTGANVLTF
>few|TRBV9|-|TRBJ1-3
TGTGCCAGCAGCGAGACAGCAATATCTGGAAACACCATATATTTT
CASSETAISGNTIYF
>-|TRBV5-1|TRBD2|TRBJ2-7
TGCGCCAGCAGCACCCAAGGACTAGCGGGGACCTACGAGCAGTACTTC
CASSTQGLAGTYEQYF
>-|TRBV9|-|TRBJ1-5
TGTGCCAGCAGCGTAGACCAGGGCAATCAGCCCCAGCATTTT
CASSVDQGNQPQHF
>few|TRBV28|-|TRBJ2-7
TGTGCCAGCAGCCAGTACTACGAGCAGTACTTC
CASSQYYEQYF
>-|TRBV7-2|TRBD2|TRBJ2-7
TGTGCCAGCAGCTTCTCCCTCTGGGGGAGGGCCTCCTACGAGCAGTACTTC
CASSFSLWGRASYEQYF
>-|TRBV2|TRBD2|TRBJ2-3
TGTGCCAGCACCCTACTAGCGGGAGGAGATACGCAGTATTTT
CASTLLAGGDTQYF
>-|TRBV28|-|TRBJ1-4
TGTGCCAGCAGTGGGGGGAAGCAAGAAAAACTGTTTTTT
CASSGGKQEKLFF